This T cell receptor (beta chain) was profiled in a study of blood T cell repertoires in COVID-19. Study in general: Some COVID-19 samples were acute and others convalescent; all came from the United States, Italy and Spain.

Measured with immunoSEQ multiplex PCR; TCRdb has only the in-frame clones, and not every one. The sample includes about 290,000 clones, under 90% of them seen just once. Looked up from germline, CDR1 is SGHTA and CDR2 is FQGNSA. Unmatched junction bases numbered 4, after V lost 4 bases and J lost 4 bases. The CDR3 covers 14 residues. Enrolled through a virtual design, the participants were between roughly 18 and 90 years of age and came from 24 US areas. This receptor was taken from a woman aged 35 to 49 who had recovered from COVID-19. This chain links TRBV7-2 with TRBJ2-3, with 8 bases lining up with TRBD1. The specimen sequenced was PBMCs or T cells enriched from blood (not recorded which). CDR3 coding DNA: TGTGCCAGCAGCTCAAGACAGGGGTCAGATACGCAGTATTTT. This gives the protein CASSSRQGSDTQYF.